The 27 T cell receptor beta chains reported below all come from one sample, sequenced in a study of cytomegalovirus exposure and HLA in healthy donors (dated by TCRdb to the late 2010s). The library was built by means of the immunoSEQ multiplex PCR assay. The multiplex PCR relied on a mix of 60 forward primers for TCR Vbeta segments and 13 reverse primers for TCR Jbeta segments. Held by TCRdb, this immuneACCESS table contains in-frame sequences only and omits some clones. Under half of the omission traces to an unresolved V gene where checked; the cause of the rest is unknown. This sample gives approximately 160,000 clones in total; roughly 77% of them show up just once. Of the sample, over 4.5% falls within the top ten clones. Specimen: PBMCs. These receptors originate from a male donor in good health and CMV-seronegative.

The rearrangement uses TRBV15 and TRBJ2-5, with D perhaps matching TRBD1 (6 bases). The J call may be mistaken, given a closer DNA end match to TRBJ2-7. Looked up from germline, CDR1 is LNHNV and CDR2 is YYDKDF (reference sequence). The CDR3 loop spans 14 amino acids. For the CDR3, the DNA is TGTGCCACCAGCAGGGGCGGACAGAATTACGAGCAGTACTTC. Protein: CATSRGGQNYEQYF.

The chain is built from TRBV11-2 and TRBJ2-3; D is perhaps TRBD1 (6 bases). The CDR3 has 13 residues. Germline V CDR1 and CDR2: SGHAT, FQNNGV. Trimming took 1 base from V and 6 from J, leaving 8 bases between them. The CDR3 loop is CASSLAGADTQYF. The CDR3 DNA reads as TGTGCCAGCAGCTTAGCAGGGGCGGATACGCAGTATTTT.

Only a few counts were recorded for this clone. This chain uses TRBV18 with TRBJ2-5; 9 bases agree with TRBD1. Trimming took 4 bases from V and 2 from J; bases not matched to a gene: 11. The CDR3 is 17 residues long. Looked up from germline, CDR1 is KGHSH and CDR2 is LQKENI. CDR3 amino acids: CASSLGTGSSGQETQYF. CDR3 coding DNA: TGTGCCAGCTCACTGGGGACAGGGTCCAGTGGGCAAGAGACCCAGTACTTC.

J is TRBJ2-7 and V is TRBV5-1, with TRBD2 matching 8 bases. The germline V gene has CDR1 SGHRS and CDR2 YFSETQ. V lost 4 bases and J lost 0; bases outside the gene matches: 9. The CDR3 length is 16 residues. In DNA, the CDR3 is TGCGCCAGCAGCCTTAATGTAGCGGGGTCCTCCTACGAGCAGTACTTC. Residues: CASSLNVAGSSYEQYF.

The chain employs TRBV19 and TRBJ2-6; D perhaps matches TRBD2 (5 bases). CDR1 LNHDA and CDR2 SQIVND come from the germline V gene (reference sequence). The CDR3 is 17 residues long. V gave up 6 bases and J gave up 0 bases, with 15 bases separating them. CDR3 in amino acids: CASRSRGITSGANVLTF. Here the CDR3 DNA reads TGTGCCAGTAGGAGTAGAGGGATCACCTCTGGGGCCAACGTCCTGACTTTC.

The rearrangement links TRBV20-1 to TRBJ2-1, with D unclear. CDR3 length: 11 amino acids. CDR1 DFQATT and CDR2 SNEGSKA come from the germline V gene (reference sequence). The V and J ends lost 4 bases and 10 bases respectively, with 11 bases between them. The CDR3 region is CSATSPGEQFF. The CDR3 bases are TGCAGTGCTACAAGCCCCGGGGAGCAGTTCTTC.

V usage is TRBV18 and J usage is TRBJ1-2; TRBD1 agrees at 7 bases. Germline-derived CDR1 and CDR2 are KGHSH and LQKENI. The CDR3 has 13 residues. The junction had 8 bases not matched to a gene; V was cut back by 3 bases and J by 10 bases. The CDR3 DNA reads TGTGCCAGCTCACCGACAGGGCCCCCCGACTACACCTTC. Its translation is CASSPTGPPDYTF.

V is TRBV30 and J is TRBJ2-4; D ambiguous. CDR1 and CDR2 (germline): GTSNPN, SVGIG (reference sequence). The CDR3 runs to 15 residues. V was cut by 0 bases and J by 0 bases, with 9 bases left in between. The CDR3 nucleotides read TGTGCCTGGAGTGTTGACAATTTAGCCAAAAACATTCAGTACTTC. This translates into CAWSVDNLAKNIQYF. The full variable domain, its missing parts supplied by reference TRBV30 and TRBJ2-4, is SQTIHQWPATLVQPVGSPLSLECTVEGTSNPNLYWYRQAAGRGLQLLFYSVGIGQISSEVPQNLSASRPQDRQFILSSKKLLLSDSGFYLCAWSVDNLAKNIQYFGAGTRLSVL.

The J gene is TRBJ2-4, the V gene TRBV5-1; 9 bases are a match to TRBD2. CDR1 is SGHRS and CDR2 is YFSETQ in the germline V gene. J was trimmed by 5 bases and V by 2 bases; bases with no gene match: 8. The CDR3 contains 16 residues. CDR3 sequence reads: CASSLRAGGSENIQYF. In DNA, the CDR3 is TGCGCCAGCAGCTTAAGGGCGGGAGGGTCTGAAAACATTCAGTACTTC.

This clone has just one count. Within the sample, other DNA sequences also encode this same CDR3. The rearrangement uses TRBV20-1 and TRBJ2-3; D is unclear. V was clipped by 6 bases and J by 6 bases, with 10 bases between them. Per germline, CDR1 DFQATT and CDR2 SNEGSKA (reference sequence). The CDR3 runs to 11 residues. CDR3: CSAPPGDTQYF. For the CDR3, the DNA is TGCAGTGCCCCCCCCGGGGATACGCAGTATTTT.

The DNA for the CDR3 is TGTGCCAGCAGTTCGCCGGGACAGGGGGCCAACGAGCAGTACTTC. The encoded protein is CASSSPGQGANEQYF. The rearrangement uses TRBV6-5 and TRBJ2-7; the match to TRBD1 covers 12 bases. Germline CDR1 and CDR2: MNHEY and SVGAGI. This CDR3 region has 15 residues. V shed 4 bases and J 5 bases; nucleotides not matched to a gene: 6.

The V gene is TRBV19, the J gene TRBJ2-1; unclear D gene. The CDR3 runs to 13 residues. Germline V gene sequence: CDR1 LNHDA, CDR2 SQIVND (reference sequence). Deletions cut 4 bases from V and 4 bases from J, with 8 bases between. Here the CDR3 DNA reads TGTGCCAGTAGTACCGGGTCTTACAATGAGCAGTTCTTC. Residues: CASSTGSYNEQFF.

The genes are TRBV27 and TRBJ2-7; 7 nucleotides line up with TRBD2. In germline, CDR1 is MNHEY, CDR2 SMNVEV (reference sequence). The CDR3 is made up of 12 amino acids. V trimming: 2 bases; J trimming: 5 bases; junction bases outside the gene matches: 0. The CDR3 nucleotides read TGTGCCAGCAGTTTACGGGGGGACGAGCAGTACTTC. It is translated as CASSLRGDEQYF.

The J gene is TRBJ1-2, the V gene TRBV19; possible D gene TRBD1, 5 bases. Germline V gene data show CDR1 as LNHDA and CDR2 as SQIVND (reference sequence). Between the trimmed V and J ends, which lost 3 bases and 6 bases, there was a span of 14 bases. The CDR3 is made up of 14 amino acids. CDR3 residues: CASSMEVGLHGYTF. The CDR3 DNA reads TGTGCCAGTAGTATGGAGGTGGGACTCCATGGCTACACCTTC.

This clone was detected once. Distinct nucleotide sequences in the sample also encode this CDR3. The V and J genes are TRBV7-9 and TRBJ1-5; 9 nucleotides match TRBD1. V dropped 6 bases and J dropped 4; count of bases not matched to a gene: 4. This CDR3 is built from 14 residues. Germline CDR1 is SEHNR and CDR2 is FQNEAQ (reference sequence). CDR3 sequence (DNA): TGTGCCAGCAGTTTGACAGGGGGGAATCAGCCCCAGCATTTT. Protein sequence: CASSLTGGNQPQHF. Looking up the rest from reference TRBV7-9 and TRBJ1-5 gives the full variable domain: DTGVSQNPRHKITKRGQNVTFRCDPISEHNRLYWYRQTLGQGPEFLTYFQNEAQLEKSRLLSDRFSAERPKGSFSTLEIQRTEQGDSAMYLCASSLTGGNQPQHFGDGTRLSIL.

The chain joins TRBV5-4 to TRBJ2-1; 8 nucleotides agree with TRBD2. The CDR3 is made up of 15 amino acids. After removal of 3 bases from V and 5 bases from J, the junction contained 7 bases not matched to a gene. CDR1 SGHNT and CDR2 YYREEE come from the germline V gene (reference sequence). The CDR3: CASSSRLATNNEQFF. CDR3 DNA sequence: TGTGCCAGCAGCTCCCGACTAGCGACTAACAATGAGCAGTTCTTC.

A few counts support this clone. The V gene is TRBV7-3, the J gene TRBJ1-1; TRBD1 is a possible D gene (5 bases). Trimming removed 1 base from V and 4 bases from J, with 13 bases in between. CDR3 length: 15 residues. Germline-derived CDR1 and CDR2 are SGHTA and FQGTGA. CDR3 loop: CASSLKGGGGTEAFF. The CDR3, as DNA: TGTGCCAGCAGCTTAAAGGGCGGGGGAGGCACTGAAGCTTTCTTT.

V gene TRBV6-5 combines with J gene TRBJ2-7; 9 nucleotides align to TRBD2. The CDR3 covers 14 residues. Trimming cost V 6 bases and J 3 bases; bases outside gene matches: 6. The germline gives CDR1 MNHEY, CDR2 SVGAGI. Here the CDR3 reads CASREAGGLYEQYF. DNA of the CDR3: TGTGCCAGCAGAGAAGCGGGGGGACTCTACGAGCAGTACTTC.

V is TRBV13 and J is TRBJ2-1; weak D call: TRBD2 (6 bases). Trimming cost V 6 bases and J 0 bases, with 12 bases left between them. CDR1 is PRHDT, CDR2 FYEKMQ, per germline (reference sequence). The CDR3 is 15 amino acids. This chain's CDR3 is CASSYRESSYNEQFF. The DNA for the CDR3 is TGTGCCAGCAGTTACCGGGAGAGCTCCTACAATGAGCAGTTCTTC.

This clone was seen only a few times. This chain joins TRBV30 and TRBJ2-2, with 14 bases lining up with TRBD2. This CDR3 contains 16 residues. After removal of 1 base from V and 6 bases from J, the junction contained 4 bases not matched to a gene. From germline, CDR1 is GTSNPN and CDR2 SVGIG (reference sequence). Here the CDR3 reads CAWSGGLAGVSGELFF. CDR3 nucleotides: TGTGCCTGGAGTGGGGGACTAGCGGGAGTCTCCGGGGAGCTGTTTTTT. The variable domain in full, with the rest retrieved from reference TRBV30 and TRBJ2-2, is SQTIHQWPATLVQPVGSPLSLECTVEGTSNPNLYWYRQAAGRGLQLLFYSVGIGQISSEVPQNLSASRPQDRQFILSSKKLLLSDSGFYLCAWSGGLAGVSGELFFGEGSRLTVL.

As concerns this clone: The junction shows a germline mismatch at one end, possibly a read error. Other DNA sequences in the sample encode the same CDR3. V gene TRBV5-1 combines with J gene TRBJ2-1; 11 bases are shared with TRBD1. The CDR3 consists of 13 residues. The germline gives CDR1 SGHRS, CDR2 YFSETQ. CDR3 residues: CASSLGERDRGIF. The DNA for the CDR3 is TGCGCCAGCAGCCTGGGGGAGCGGGACAGGGGGATCTTC.

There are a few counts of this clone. The CDR3 coding sequence is TGTGCCAGCAGTTGGACAGGGGACCAGCCCCAGCATTTT. Its translation: CASSWTGDQPQHF. The genes are TRBV6-5 and TRBJ1-5, with TRBD1 matching over 9 bases. Germline-derived CDR1 and CDR2 are MNHEY and SVGAGI. V shed 4 bases and J 7 bases; nucleotides not matched to a gene: 2. The CDR3 runs 13 residues.

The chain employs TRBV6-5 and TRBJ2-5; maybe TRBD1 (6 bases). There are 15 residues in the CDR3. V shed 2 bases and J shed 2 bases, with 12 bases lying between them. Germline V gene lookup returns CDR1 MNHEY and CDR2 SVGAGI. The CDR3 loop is CASSYGRDNQETQYF. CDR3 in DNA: TGTGCCAGCAGTTACGGCCGGGACAATCAAGAGACCCAGTACTTC.

CDR3 sequence reads: CASSLAQGEQFF. The CDR3 region has the DNA TGCGCCAGCAGCTTGGCCCAGGGTGAGCAGTTCTTC. V usage is TRBV5-1 and J usage is TRBJ2-1, with D perhaps matching TRBD1 (5 bases). V lost 0 bases and J 9 bases, leaving 7 bases between the germline ends. Germline CDR1 reads SGHRS; CDR2 reads YFSETQ. CDR3 length: 12 amino acids.

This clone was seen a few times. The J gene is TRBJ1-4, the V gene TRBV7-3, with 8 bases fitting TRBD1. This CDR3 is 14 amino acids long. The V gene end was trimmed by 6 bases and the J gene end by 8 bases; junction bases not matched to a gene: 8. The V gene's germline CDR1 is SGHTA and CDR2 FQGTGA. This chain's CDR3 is CASRSQGAYEKLFF. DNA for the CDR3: TGTGCCAGCAGATCGCAGGGGGCGTACGAAAAACTGTTTTTT.

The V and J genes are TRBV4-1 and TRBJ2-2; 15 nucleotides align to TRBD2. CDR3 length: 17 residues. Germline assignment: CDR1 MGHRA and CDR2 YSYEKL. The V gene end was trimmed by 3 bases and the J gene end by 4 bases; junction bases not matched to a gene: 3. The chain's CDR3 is CASSQGLAGGSTGELFF. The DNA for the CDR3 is TGCGCCAGCAGCCAGGGACTAGCGGGGGGCTCCACCGGGGAGCTGTTTTTT.

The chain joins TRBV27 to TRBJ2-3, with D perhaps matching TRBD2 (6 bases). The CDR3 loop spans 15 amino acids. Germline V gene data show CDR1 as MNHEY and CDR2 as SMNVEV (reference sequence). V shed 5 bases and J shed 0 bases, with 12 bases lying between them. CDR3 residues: CASSPAGTSTDTQYF. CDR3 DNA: TGTGCCAGCAGTCCAGCCGGGACTAGCACAGATACGCAGTATTTT.